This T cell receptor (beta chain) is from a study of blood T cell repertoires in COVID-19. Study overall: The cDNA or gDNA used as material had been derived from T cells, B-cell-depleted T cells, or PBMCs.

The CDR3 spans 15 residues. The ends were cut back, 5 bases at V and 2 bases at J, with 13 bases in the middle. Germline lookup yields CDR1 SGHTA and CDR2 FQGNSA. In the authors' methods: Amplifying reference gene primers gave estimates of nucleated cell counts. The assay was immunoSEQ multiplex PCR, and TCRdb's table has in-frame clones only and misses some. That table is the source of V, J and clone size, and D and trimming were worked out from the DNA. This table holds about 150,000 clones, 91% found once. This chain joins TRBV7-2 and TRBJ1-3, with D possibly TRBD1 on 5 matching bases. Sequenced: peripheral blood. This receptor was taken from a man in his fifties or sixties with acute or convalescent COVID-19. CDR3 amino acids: CASSTQGLPGNTIYF. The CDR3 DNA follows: TGTGCCAGCAGCACCCAGGGTCTCCCTGGAAACACCATATATTTT. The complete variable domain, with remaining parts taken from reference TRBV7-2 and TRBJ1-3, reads GAGVSQSPSNKVTEKGKDVELRCDPISGHTALYWYRQSLGQGLEFLIYFQGNSAPDKSGLPSDRFSAERTGGSVSTLTIQRTQQEDSAVYLCASSTQGLPGNTIYFGEGSWLTVV.